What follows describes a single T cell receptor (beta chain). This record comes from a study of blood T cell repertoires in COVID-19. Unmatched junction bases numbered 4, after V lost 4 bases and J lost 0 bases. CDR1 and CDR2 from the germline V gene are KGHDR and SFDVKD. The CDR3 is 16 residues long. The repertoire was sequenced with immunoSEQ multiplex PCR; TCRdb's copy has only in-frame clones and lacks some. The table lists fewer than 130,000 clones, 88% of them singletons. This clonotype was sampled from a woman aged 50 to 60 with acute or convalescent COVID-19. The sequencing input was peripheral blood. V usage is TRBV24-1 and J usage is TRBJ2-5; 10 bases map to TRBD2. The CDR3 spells CATSEATSGDQETQYF. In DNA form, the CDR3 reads TGTGCCACCAGTGAAGCTACTAGCGGGGACCAAGAGACCCAGTACTTC.